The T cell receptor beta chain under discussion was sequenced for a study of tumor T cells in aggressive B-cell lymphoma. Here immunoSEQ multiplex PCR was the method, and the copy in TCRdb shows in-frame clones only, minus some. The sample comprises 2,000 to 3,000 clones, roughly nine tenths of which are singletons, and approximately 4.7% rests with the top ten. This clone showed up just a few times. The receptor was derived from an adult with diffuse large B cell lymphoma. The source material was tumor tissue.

In DNA form, the CDR3 reads TGTGCCTGGACTCATCCGCCGGGACTTTCGTACTTC. This codes for CAWTHPPGLSYF. The V call is TRBV30, the J call TRBJ2-7; possibly TRBD2 for D (6 bases). CDR1 is GTSNPN, CDR2 SVGIG, per germline (reference sequence). CDR3 length equals 12 residues. The V end lost 4 bases, the J end lost 12 bases, and 19 bases lay between the germline ends.